A single sample gave rise to the 11 T cell receptor beta chains below, sequenced in a study of human T cells and chemical hapten exposure (dated by TCRdb to the early 2020s). In light of the paper, this sample's time point label describes: pre-sensitization, week 0. What this sample's treatment or condition label stands for: therapeutic diphenylcyclopropenone sensitization with weekly scalp DPC. Receptors were amplified or captured by RACE. Sequencing took place on a NextSeq 500. TCRdb redid the processing of the public reads, applying fastp at Q25 and MiXCR, and retained in-frame beta chains. Identical CDR3 proteins give one entry, which carries the most common genes and DNA. The sample includes approximately 370,000 distinct CDR3 sequences, with 5.5% observed a single time. Clones ranked in the top ten supply approximately 8.2% of the sample. Sequencing used whole blood, obtained in connection with sensitization to the hapten diphenylcyclopropenone (DPC). All receptors derive from a woman younger than 35 with alopecia areata. Some clones in this sample may be carry-over from other donors' samples.

This clonotype was counted at least ten times. J is TRBJ1-1 and V is TRBV6-2 or TRBV6-3; D gene uncertain. CDR3 length: 14 residues. Trimming removed 0 bases at V and 4 bases at J, with 9 bases between. Germline loops: CDR1 MNHEY, CDR2 SVGEGT. CDR3 DNA: TGTGCCAGCAGTTACTCGAAAGGGCCCACTGAAGCTTTCTTT. This translates into CASSYSKGPTEAFF.

Note on this clonotype: This may come from a read error, since a much larger clone is one base off. The gene calls are TRBV5-1 and TRBJ2-6; 8 nucleotides agree with TRBD1. The CDR3 spans 15 residues. CDR1 is SGHRS, CDR2 YFSETQ, per germline. The CDR3 loop is CASSSTGAGASVLTF. The CDR3 coding sequence is TGCGCCAGCAGCTCGACAGGGGCTGGGGCCAGCGTCCTGACTTTC.

The chain joins TRBV20-1 to TRBJ1-5; maybe TRBD1 (5 bases). CDR3 size: 14 residues. The V end was cut by 6 bases, the J end by 3 bases, with 15 bases between. CDR1 DFQATT and CDR2 SNEGSKA come from the germline V gene (reference sequence). CDR3 DNA sequence: TGCAGTGCATCCCCGACAGTCGTCAATCAGCCCCAGCATTTT. It translates to CSASPTVVNQPQHF.

This clonotype was found many times. The J gene is TRBJ2-1, the V gene TRBV7-9, with D perhaps matching TRBD1 (6 bases). The CDR3 is 11 amino acids. V dropped 5 bases and J dropped 14 bases, with 13 bases sitting between them. Germline CDR1 reads SEHNR; CDR2 reads FQNEAQ (reference sequence). CDR3 sequence reads: CASSQDRKKFF. The DNA for the CDR3 is TGTGCCAGCAGCCAAGACAGGAAAAAGTTCTTC.

This clonotype was seen ten or more times. The CDR3 nucleotides read TGTGCCAGCAGCCTACTTGGTGGGGCCAATTCACCCCTCCACTTT. As protein: CASSLLGGANSPLHF. The rearrangement joins TRBV3-1 to TRBJ1-6, with D perhaps matching TRBD1 (5 bases). Germline V CDR1 and CDR2: LGHDT, YNNKEL (reference sequence). CDR3 length: 15 residues. The V gene lost 4 bases and the J gene lost 7 bases, with 14 bases spanning the gap.

Worth noting for this clonotype: This may be a read error, as it is one base from a much larger clone. This chain uses TRBV4-2 with TRBJ2-3, with D tentatively TRBD1 (5 bases). From germline, CDR1 is LGHNA and CDR2 YNFKEQ. The CDR3 loop spans 18 amino acids. Here the CDR3 DNA reads TGTGCCAGCAGCCAAGAATCCACAGGTTCTACGGGCGTGGATATGCAGTATTTT. It is translated as CASSQESTGSTGVDMQYF.

This clonotype was seen at least ten times. This rearrangement joins TRBV3-1 to TRBJ1-1, with D possibly matching TRBD1 (5 bases). Trimming took off 6 bases at V and 3 bases at J, with 8 bases between the two ends. Germline V gene lookup returns CDR1 LGHDT and CDR2 YNNKEL (reference sequence). This CDR3 comprises 12 residues. Here the CDR3 DNA reads TGTGCCAGCAGTCAGACAGACACTGAAGCTTTCTTT. Translating gives CASSQTDTEAFF.

Ten or more counts support this clonotype. The chain uses TRBV10-3 and TRBJ2-7; 7 nucleotides agree with TRBD1. V lost 0 bases, J lost 2 bases, and 1 base stayed unmatched. The germline CDR1 and CDR2 sequences are ENHRY and SYGVKD. This CDR3 contains 14 residues. In DNA form, the CDR3 reads TGTGCCATCAGTGAGTCGACAGGGCCCTACGAGCAGTACTTC. This sequence encodes CAISESTGPYEQYF.

V and J are TRBV28 and TRBJ1-6, with D perhaps TRBD1 (6 bases). The V gene lost 11 bases and the J gene lost 7 bases, with 21 bases spanning the gap. Germline CDR1 reads MDHEN; CDR2 reads SYDVKM. The CDR3 spans 15 residues. The CDR3 spells CAGGTGRSLNSPLHF. In DNA, the CDR3 is TGTGCCGGCGGTACAGGGCGTAGTTTGAATTCACCCCTCCACTTT.

This clonotype was found many times. The V gene is TRBV4-2, the J gene TRBJ2-3; 12 bases agree with TRBD2. After removal of 1 base from V and 5 bases from J, the junction contained 7 bases not matched to a gene. The CDR3 runs to 17 residues. Germline V lookup: CDR1 LGHNA, CDR2 YNFKEQ. As DNA, the CDR3 is TGTGCCAGCAGCCAAGTTCTAGCGGGGGGGCCAGGAGATACGCAGTATTTT. This gives the protein CASSQVLAGGPGDTQYF.

This clonotype was seen repeatedly, ten times or more. The rearrangement links TRBV20-1 to TRBJ1-2; 7 bases are shared with TRBD1. After removal of 6 bases from V and 4 bases from J, the junction contained 5 bases not matched to a gene. CDR1 is DFQATT, CDR2 SNEGSKA, per germline (reference sequence). This CDR3 contains 12 residues. The CDR3 DNA reads as TGCAGTGCCGGGGACAGAATCTATGGCTACACCTTC. The encoded protein is CSAGDRIYGYTF.